The source of this T cell receptor (beta chain) is a study of OX40 agonist ivuxolimab in advanced cancers. Study-wide findings and caveats: Low clonal expansion, among the lowest seen, marked partial responders at 0.1-3.0 mg/kg. At doses 0.1 to 3.0 mg/kg, CD4+ and CD8+ clones expanded.

TCRdb's table, derived via immunoSEQ multiplex PCR, lists solely in-frame clones and lacks some. The table lists roughly 20,000 clones, approximately 86% of them singletons, with more than 15% in the top ten. This CDR3 comprises 18 residues. V was clipped by 3 bases and J by 2 bases, with 21 bases between them. In germline, CDR1 is MDHEN, CDR2 SYDVKM. In the case of this clone: Its cognate antigen is unknown.

The sequence was obtained from an adult with an advanced solid tumor such as melanoma, head and neck, liver or kidney cancer. The sequenced sample was CD4+ or CD8+ T cells sorted from blood, obtained in a trial of the OX40 agonist ivuxolimab. The chain carries TRBV28 and TRBJ2-3, with a tentative D call TRBD1 (6 bases). Here the CDR3 DNA reads TGTGCCAGCAGTTTCCCCACCAGGGGAAGCTTGGCCACAGATACGCAGTATTTT. It encodes CASSFPTRGSLATDTQYF.